This TCR beta chain was obtained from a study of T cell responses to AZD1222 COVID-19 vaccine (dated by TCRdb to the early 2020s). Regarding the complete study: Because spike-specific TCR depth and breadth did not differ between the two schedules, AZD1222 recipients who got a second dose at roughly 4 weeks were pooled with those who got a second dose at roughly 12 weeks. TCR sequencing was performed for 230 to 250 trial participants, of whom roughly 200 were given two doses of AZD1222 and some 25 were given two doses of MenACWY control vaccine. Trial participants were enrolled by age into 18-55, 56-69 and 70-plus year subgroups, with approximately 150, 30 and 60 TCR-sequenced participants respectively.

The junction carries 5 bases between V and J, which are trimmed by 6 bases and 2 bases respectively. CDR3 length: 12 amino acids, cysteine to phenylalanine. The only DNA kept is the CDR3, 36 bases in frame from the first base. Sequences LGHDT (CDR1) and YNNKEL (CDR2) are obtained from the germline V gene (reference sequence). General findings and caveats noted by the study authors: The vaccine-associated CD4 TCRs covered the entire spike protein, and the dominant responses fell in regions 160-218 and 743-854. After two AZD1222 doses, both the breadth and the depth of spike-specific TCRs were significantly higher than at day 0 and than in MenACWY recipients. Because no day 14 peak-response samples were available, repertoires were characterized only after the peak T cell response. The 56-69-year group was small, and its depth increase did not reach significance, likely because of low power. Most participants were white British and females outnumbered males, and the authors suggested that clonal diversity may have been underestimated. Epitopes outside the regions mutated in the B.1.351 and B.1.1.7 variants were reportedly recognized by nearly half of the unique spike-specific TCRs. Conclusions about previously exposed vaccinees are limited, since just six or seven AZD1222 recipients were seropositive for SARS-CoV-2 at baseline.

Interpreted using the paper, the time point label stands for: baseline before first vaccination. The vaccinee samples were drawn from two UK trials, COV001 and COV002, one of which was a single-blind randomized controlled phase 2/3 trial testing AZD1222 (ChAdOx1 nCoV-19) in healthy adults. For TCRbeta chain sequencing, PBMC samples from trial participants were taken at day 0 and at day 28 after the second dose. With regard to this clone: It lacks a known antigen. No per-base quality is available; no much larger clone lies one base away.

The CDR3 regions of human TCRbeta chains were analyzed by immunosequencing. The source study handled its data this way. Repertoire TCRs were matched against a reference library of SARS-CoV-2-specific TCRs generated with the MIRA antigen-specificity platform. Breadth was defined as the fraction of unique TCRs that were SARS-CoV-2-associated, and depth was defined as the fraction of total T cells that were SARS-CoV-2-associated. Using the MIRA data, each spike-specific TCR was assigned both to the spike region to which the TCR was reactive and to a CD4 or CD8 class. Log10-transformed breadth and depth values were compared by one-way ANOVA with Sidak's multiple comparisons tests. TCRdb re-hosts the immuneACCESS table, in-frame sequences only. Its copies lack some clones; in the studies checked, an unresolved V gene accounts for under half of them, and the cause for the rest is not known. D and trimming come from the DNA, and the V and J calls and clone size come from that table. The sample includes 250,000 or so clones, with roughly 93% observed a single time. The top ten hold 0.5% to 0.7% of the sample.

The clonotype originates from an adult in good health. The chain couples TRBV3-1 (or the pseudogene TRBV3-2) to TRBJ1-3, with the D gene call left open. This sample comprised peripheral blood, obtained on day 0 of AZD1222 vaccination. The CDR3 is CASRSTGNTIYF. The sequence in DNA is TGTGCCAGCAGGAGCACTGGAAACACCATATATTTT.